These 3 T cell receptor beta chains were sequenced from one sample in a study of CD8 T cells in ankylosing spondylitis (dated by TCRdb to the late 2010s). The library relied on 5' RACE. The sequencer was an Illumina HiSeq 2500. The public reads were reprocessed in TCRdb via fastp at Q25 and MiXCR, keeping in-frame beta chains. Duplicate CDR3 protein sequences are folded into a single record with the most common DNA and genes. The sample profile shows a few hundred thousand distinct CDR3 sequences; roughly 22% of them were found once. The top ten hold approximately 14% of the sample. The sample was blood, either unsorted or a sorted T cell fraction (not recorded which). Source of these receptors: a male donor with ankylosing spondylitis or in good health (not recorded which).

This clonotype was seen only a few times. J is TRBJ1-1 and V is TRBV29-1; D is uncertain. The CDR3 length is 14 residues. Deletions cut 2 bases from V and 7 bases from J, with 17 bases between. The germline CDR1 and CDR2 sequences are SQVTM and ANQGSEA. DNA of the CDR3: TGCAGCGTTGAAATAGTCGTTGGGGTTATTGAAGCTTTCTTT. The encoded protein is CSVEIVVGVIEAFF.

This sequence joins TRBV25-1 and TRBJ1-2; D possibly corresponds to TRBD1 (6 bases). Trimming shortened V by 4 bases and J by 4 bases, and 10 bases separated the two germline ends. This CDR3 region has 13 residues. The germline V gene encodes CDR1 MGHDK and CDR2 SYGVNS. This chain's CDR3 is CASSGTEVYGYTF. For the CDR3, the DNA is TGTGCCAGCAGTGGGACAGAAGTCTATGGCTACACCTTC.

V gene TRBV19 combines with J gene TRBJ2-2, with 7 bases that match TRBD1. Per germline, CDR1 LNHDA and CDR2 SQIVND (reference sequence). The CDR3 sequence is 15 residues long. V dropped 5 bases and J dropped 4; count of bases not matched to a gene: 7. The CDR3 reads CASSLQTGSTGELFF. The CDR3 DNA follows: TGTGCCAGTAGTCTTCAGACAGGGAGCACCGGGGAGCTGTTTTTT.